This TCR beta chain is drawn from a study of T cells in localized non-small cell lung cancer. Study-wide results and limits: The study found T cell clonality highest in uninvolved adjacent lung, above tumor. Adjacent lung had a median roughly 60 of the 100 largest tumor clones. As only one tumor region underwent sequencing, heterogeneity remains possible.

The repertoire was sequenced with immunoSEQ multiplex PCR; TCRdb's copy has only in-frame clones and lacks some. The sample holds under 35,000 clones, more than 85% seen once. Of note for this clone: The target antigen is unknown.

Sample: peripheral blood mononuclear cells, taken before any cancer treatment. This sequence originates from an older female donor with stage II lung adenocarcinoma.

The CDR3 DNA reads TGTGCCAGCAGTAAGCAACTAGCGGTCACAGATACGCAGTATTTT. It translates to CASSKQLAVTDTQYF. This chain joins TRBV27 and TRBJ2-3, with TRBD2 matching over 8 bases. With 5 bases clipped from V and 2 bases from J, the junction kept 6 bases outside the gene matches. Per the germline V gene, CDR1 is MNHEY and CDR2 is SMNVEV (reference sequence). This CDR3 has 15 residues.